The 7 T cell receptor beta chains in this list originate from one sample, sequenced in a study of shared T cell receptors in the human thymus. The table came from immunoSEQ multiplex PCR; TCRdb's copy has only in-frame clones and leaves some out. The profile covers over 650,000 clones, with about 87% appearing a single time and 0.0094% taken by the ten largest. The same sample was also studied in work on human thymus T cells.

Sequencing used thymocytes. The receptor set was obtained from a boy younger than two with a congenital heart defect.

V and J are TRBV2 and TRBJ2-1; unclear D gene. The CDR3 is 12 residues long. The germline V gene encodes CDR1 SNHLY and CDR2 FYNNEI. The V and J ends lost 2 bases and 7 bases respectively, with 6 bases between them. CDR3 in amino acids: CASSEPKNEQFF. CDR3 in DNA: TGTGCCAGCAGTGAACCCAAAAATGAGCAGTTCTTC. Using reference TRBV2 and TRBJ2-1 for the parts outside the CDR3, the full variable domain is EPEVTQTPSHQVTQMGQEVILRCVPISNHLYFYWYRQILGQKVEFLVSFYNNEISEKSEIFDDQFSVERPDGSNFTLKIRSTKLEDSAMYFCASSEPKNEQFFGPGTRLTVL.

V and J are TRBV4-3 and TRBJ1-4, with D maybe TRBD1 (5 bases). The V end was cut by 0 bases, the J end by 10 bases, with 21 bases between. Germline loops: CDR1 LGHNA, CDR2 YSLEER. The CDR3 totals 17 residues. CDR3 region: CASSQERAGSGSGKLFF. For the CDR3, the DNA is TGCGCCAGCAGCCAAGAACGTGCAGGGTCAGGTTCCGGAAAACTGTTTTTT.

The chain uses TRBV29-1 and TRBJ2-5, with 12 bases matching TRBD2. Germline CDR1 SQVTM, CDR2 ANQGSEA. V lost 7 bases and J lost 0; bases outside the gene matches: 6. The CDR3 consists of 15 residues. The CDR3, as DNA: TGCAGCGCCTCTAGGACTAGCGGGAACCAAGAGACCCAGTACTTC. It codes for CSASRTSGNQETQYF.

The genes are TRBV5-6 and TRBJ2-2, with D perhaps TRBD1 (5 bases). There are 15 residues in the CDR3. Germline CDR1 SGHDT, CDR2 YYEEEE. The V and J ends lost 0 bases and 1 base respectively, with 7 bases between them. The DNA of the CDR3 is TGTGCCAGCAGCTTGGGCGGACAGAACACCGGGGAGCTGTTTTTT. Translated: CASSLGGQNTGELFF.

The chain is built from TRBV11-2 and TRBJ2-5; maybe TRBD1 (6 bases). With 1 base removed from V and 4 bases from J, the gap between germline ends came to 16 bases. Germline CDR1 SGHAT, CDR2 FQNNGV. This CDR3 spans 16 amino acids. CDR3 protein: CASSLGQGSWRETQYF. The CDR3 region has the DNA TGTGCCAGCAGCTTAGGTCAGGGGAGTTGGCGAGAGACCCAGTACTTC.

The CDR3 here is CASSLHGTELTGELFF. The CDR3 coding sequence is TGTGCCAGCAGCCTACATGGGACAGAACTAACCGGGGAGCTGTTTTTT. V and J are TRBV27 and TRBJ2-2; 7 bases agree with TRBD1. V trimming: 6 bases; J trimming: 5 bases; junction bases outside the gene matches: 12. The CDR3 sequence is 16 residues long. Per germline, CDR1 MNHEY and CDR2 SMNVEV (reference sequence).

The rearrangement uses TRBV19 and TRBJ1-6; 7 nucleotides agree with TRBD1. This CDR3 has 14 residues. V dropped 6 bases and J dropped 15; count of bases not matched to a gene: 14. The germline V gene has CDR1 LNHDA and CDR2 SQIVND (reference sequence). In DNA form, the CDR3 reads TGTGCCAGTAGGTCACCGGGACAGTTTCTCCTCCTCCACTTT. Protein sequence: CASRSPGQFLLLHF.